This TCR beta chain originates from a study of human T cells and chemical hapten exposure. Time point indicated: pre-sensitization, week 0. Stated treatment: therapeutic diphenylcyclopropenone sensitization with weekly scalp DPC. Every patch test was put on after a blood sample was taken. Those who donated were patients with alopecia, 18 to 70 years of age, and suitable for DPC. This clonotype was counted many times. Antigen: not known. Study observations and caveats: Counts of expanded TCRs (at PT1) showed a positive correlation with patch test score.

Separate cDNA molecules received unique molecular identifiers, which the library attached to them. TCRdb redid the calling of the RACE reads with MiXCR, one entry per CDR3 protein. The sample yields 300,000 to 450,000 distinct CDR3 sequences, about 5.4% seen once. The CDR3 covers 12 residues. Germline V gene lookup returns CDR1 SQVTM and CDR2 ANQGSEA. V lost 2 bases to trimming and J lost 7 bases, with 11 bases between them. The rearrangement links TRBV29-1 to TRBJ1-2; the D is unclear. The clonotype originates from a woman between 18 and 30 years old with alopecia areata. Some clones in this sample may be carry-over from other donors' samples. Material: whole blood, obtained in connection with sensitization to the hapten diphenylcyclopropenone (DPC). The CDR3 nucleotides read TGCAGCGTTGAAATGGTAGGGTCTGGCTACACCTTC. It yields the protein CSVEMVGSGYTF.